This T cell receptor beta chain derives from a study of T cell repertoires in cytomegalovirus infection. On the study more broadly: Recently identified HLA-C-restricted CMV epitopes were used, and well-studied HLA-B-restricted CMV epitopes were used as well. Public signatures in TCR beta pointed to CMV infection and matching HLA type. Whole-study results and caveats: HLA-C-restricted, CMV-specific TCR beta clonotypes were dominant ex vivo.

A single record per CDR3 protein comes from TCRdb applying MiXCR to the reads. The sample consists of 750,000 to 900,000 distinct CDR3 sequences, 25% to 35% of them appearing once. The CDR3 is made up of 16 amino acids. V was trimmed by 1 base and J by 0 bases, leaving 12 bases between them. Germline CDR1 and CDR2: MGHRA and YSYEKL. In regard to this clonotype: Its target is not known.

This chain links TRBV4-1 with TRBJ1-2; maybe TRBD1 (6 bases). This TCR came from a human donor in good health (CMV status not recorded). Some clones in this sample may be carry-over from other donors' samples. Sequencing was performed on cultured CD8+ T cells from PBMCs, taken from culture after CMV antigen stimulation. The CDR3: CASSQGDPGANYGYTF. In nucleotides, the CDR3 is TGCGCCAGCAGCCAAGGGGATCCAGGGGCTAACTATGGCTACACCTTC.